This TCR beta chain stems from a study of molecular identifiers for immune sequencing clone quantification. About the study: RNA, taken in replicates from approximately 20,000 or 100,000 naive CD8 cells, was split five ways, with four sequenced.

Study results and caveats: The study found clones above 20 RNA copies held over 97% of effector molecules and under 1% in naive cells.

The bulk TCR libraries were made with methods described before and with listed TCR primers. One entry per CDR3 protein results from TCRdb running MiXCR on the PCR reads. The table has about 640,000 distinct CDR3 sequences, approximately 20% seen once. From roughly 21,000 to 960,000 sorted cells, naive CD8 libraries were generated with 10%, 30% or 50% RNA. In this sample, this clonotype turned up a few times. Its cognate antigen is unknown. Sequencing was carried out using naive CD8+ T cells from blood, with Jurkat cell RNA spiked in. Documented subset: FACS-sorted CD8+CD4-CCR7+CD45RA+ naive T cells. This clonotype originated in a human donor in good health. Some libraries in this study had Jurkat cell RNA spiked in.

In DNA form, the CDR3 reads TGTGCCATCAGTGAGTTCATGGATTCTGGAAACACCATATATTTT. It codes for CAISEFMDSGNTIYF. This rearrangement joins TRBV10-3 to TRBJ1-3; D gene unclear. The germline gives CDR1 ENHRY, CDR2 SYGVKD. There are 15 residues in the CDR3. V dropped 1 base and J dropped 1 base, with 8 bases sitting between them.